The entry below describes one TCR beta chain. The data belong to a study of OX40 agonist ivuxolimab in advanced cancers. Profiling relied on immunoSEQ multiplex PCR, and the TCRdb table lists in-frame clones only, not all of them. Of 90,000 to 100,000 clones in the sample, nearly 90% were seen once. Per germline, CDR1 MNHNS and CDR2 SASEGT. V lost 3 bases and J 6 bases, leaving 9 bases between the germline ends. The CDR3 length is 13 residues. This receptor was identified in an adult with an advanced solid tumor such as melanoma, head and neck, liver or kidney cancer. This sequence joins TRBV6-1 and TRBJ2-1, with D perhaps matching TRBD1 (5 bases). The starting material was CD4+ or CD8+ T cells sorted from blood, obtained in a trial of the OX40 agonist ivuxolimab. For the CDR3, the DNA is TGTGCCAGCAGTGACGCCAGGGTCAATGAGCAGTTCTTC. Its translation is CASSDARVNEQFF.